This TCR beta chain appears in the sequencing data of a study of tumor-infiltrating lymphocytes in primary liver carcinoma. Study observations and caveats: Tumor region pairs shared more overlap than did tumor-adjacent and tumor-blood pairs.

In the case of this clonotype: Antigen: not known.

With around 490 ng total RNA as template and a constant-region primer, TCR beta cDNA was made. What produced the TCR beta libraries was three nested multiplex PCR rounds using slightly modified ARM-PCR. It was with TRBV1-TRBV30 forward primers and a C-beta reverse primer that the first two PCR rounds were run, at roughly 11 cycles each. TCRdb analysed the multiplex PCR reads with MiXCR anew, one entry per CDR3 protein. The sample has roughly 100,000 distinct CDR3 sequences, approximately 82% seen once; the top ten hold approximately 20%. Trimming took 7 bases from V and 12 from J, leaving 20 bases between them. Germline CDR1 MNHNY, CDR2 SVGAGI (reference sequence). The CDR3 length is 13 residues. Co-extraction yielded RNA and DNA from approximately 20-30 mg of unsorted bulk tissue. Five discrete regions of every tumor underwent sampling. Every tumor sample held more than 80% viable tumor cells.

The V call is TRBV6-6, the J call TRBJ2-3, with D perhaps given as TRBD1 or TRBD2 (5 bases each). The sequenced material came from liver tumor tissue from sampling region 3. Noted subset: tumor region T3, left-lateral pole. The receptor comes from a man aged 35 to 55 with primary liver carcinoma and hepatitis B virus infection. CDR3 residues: CASTRESTDIQYF. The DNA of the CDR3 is TGTGCCAGCACCAGGGAGAGTACAGATATACAGTATTTT.